What follows are 23 T cell receptor beta chains derived from one specimen sequenced in a study of blood T cell repertoires in COVID-19. Assay used: immunoSEQ multiplex PCR; TCRdb lists only in-frame clones, some missing. In the table there are 140,000 or so clones, roughly 80% of which are singletons. Sequences were obtained from peripheral blood. These TCRs come from a man in his forties or fifties with active or convalescent COVID-19.

The chain links TRBV5-1 to TRBJ2-5; D call uncertain. Trimming left V 0 bases short and J 2 bases short, with 8 bases between. Germline CDR1 is SGHRS and CDR2 is YFSETQ. The CDR3 extends over 14 amino acids. CDR3 DNA: TGCGCCAGCAGCTTGGGTGGCAAGCAAGAGACCCAGTACTTC. Protein: CASSLGGKQETQYF.

The chain couples TRBV5-1 to TRBJ2-7; 8 bases line up with TRBD1. This CDR3 region has 14 residues. V lost 0 bases to trimming and J lost 4 bases; unmatched junction nucleotides: 3. Looked up from germline, CDR1 is SGHRS and CDR2 is YFSETQ. For the CDR3, the DNA is TGCGCCAGCAGCTTGGTGGACAGGGTATACGAGCAGTACTTC. This gives the protein CASSLVDRVYEQYF.

The chain couples TRBV16 to TRBJ2-5; TRBD2 agrees at 7 bases. This CDR3 contains 14 residues. Germline CDR1 is KGHSY and CDR2 is FQNENV. V dropped 4 bases and J dropped 5; count of bases not matched to a gene: 7. As DNA, the CDR3 is TGTGCCAGCAGCCCTCACGGGGAGGGCGAGACCCAGTACTTC. This encodes CASSPHGEGETQYF.

This chain uses TRBV18 with TRBJ1-1; maybe TRBD1 (6 bases). The CDR3 is 16 residues long. Trimming left V 3 bases short and J 6 bases short, with 20 bases between. Germline lookup yields CDR1 KGHSH and CDR2 LQKENI. The CDR3 loop reads CASSPPGQQGVAEAFF. DNA of the CDR3: TGTGCCAGCTCACCCCCGGGACAACAAGGGGTGGCTGAAGCTTTCTTT.

The V call is TRBV10-1, the J call TRBJ2-3; 8 bases agree with TRBD2. V lost 6 bases and J lost 7; bases outside the gene matches: 9. CDR1 and CDR2 from the germline V gene are WNHNN and SYGVQD (reference sequence). This CDR3 has 14 residues. The CDR3 bases are TGCGCCAGCAGCTCCAGCGGGAGAACATATACGCAGTATTTT. This translates into CASSSSGRTYTQYF.

V and J are TRBV5-1 and TRBJ1-3; weak D call: TRBD1 (5 bases). This CDR3 contains 14 residues. Germline V CDR1 and CDR2: SGHRS, YFSETQ. Trimming took 4 bases from V and 0 from J, leaving 8 bases between them. In nucleotides, the CDR3 is TGCGCCAGCAGCCTACAGGTCTCTGGAAACACCATATATTTT. Protein sequence: CASSLQVSGNTIYF.

The chain is built from TRBV28 and TRBJ1-1; D gene unclear. The ends were cut back, 3 bases at V and 6 bases at J, with 14 bases in the middle. This CDR3 has 14 residues. CDR1 and CDR2 from the germline V gene are MDHEN and SYDVKM. The CDR3 here is CASSFPRGVAEAFF. CDR3 coding DNA: TGTGCCAGCAGTTTTCCTCGAGGAGTCGCTGAAGCTTTCTTT.

The rearrangement uses TRBV19 and TRBJ2-3; TRBD2 is a possible D gene (7 bases). CDR1 and CDR2 (germline): LNHDA, SQIVND (reference sequence). V lost 3 bases and J lost 3, with 13 bases in between. The CDR3 extends over 15 amino acids. CDR3 nucleotides: TGTGCCAGTAGTATGAGGGGGGGGAAGACAGATACGCAGTATTTT. This codes for CASSMRGGKTDTQYF.

The J gene is TRBJ1-6, the V gene TRBV5-1; D gene unclear. CDR1 and CDR2 (germline): SGHRS, YFSETQ. The CDR3 spans 16 residues. V lost 0 bases and J lost 9, with 16 bases in between. The CDR3 DNA reads TGCGCCAGCAGCTTGGCCCCCTCCGGGTATGGTTCACCCCTCCACTTT. Its translation is CASSLAPSGYGSPLHF.

The genes are TRBV24-1 and TRBJ1-2, with TRBD1 identical over 7 bases. Trimming cost V 8 bases and J 6 bases; bases outside gene matches: 5. The V gene's germline CDR1 is KGHDR and CDR2 SFDVKD. The CDR3 loop spans 12 amino acids. CDR3 nucleotide sequence: TGTGCCACCACGACAGGGCTTCATGGCTACACCTTC. Amino acid sequence: CATTTGLHGYTF.

The V and J genes are TRBV10-3 and TRBJ2-3, with a possible D match to TRBD1 (6 bases). CDR3 length: 16 amino acids. Germline-derived CDR1 and CDR2 are ENHRY and SYGVKD. V was pared by 8 bases and J by 3 bases, with 21 bases between. CDR3 nucleotides: TGTGCCATCGGGGGAAAAGGGACAAGCCCAACAGATACGCAGTATTTT. Encoded protein: CAIGGKGTSPTDTQYF.

The chain uses TRBV28 and TRBJ1-6, with D maybe TRBD1 (5 bases). Trimming cost V 3 bases and J 5 bases, with 11 bases left between them. CDR1 and CDR2 from the germline V gene are MDHEN and SYDVKM. This CDR3 is 15 amino acids long. The CDR3 nucleotides are TGTGCCAGCAGTTTGGGGGGGGAGAATAATTCACCCCTCCACTTT. Its translation is CASSLGGENNSPLHF.

The chain is built from TRBV18 and TRBJ2-6; 7 bases map to TRBD2. The germline CDR1 and CDR2 sequences are KGHSH and LQKENI. The trim removed 5 bases at V and 2 bases at J, leaving 12 bases unmatched. The CDR3 runs 18 residues. For the CDR3, the DNA is TGTGCCAGCTCATACTCCACCGGTGGGGGGGCTGGGGCCAACGTCCTGACTTTC. Its translation is CASSYSTGGGAGANVLTF.

CDR3 sequence reads: CASSPRTSGTGTQYF. The DNA of the CDR3 is TGTGCCAGCAGTCCCCGGACTAGCGGGACGGGGACCCAGTACTTC. The chain carries TRBV27 and TRBJ2-5; TRBD2 agrees at 12 bases. The length of the CDR3 is 15 residues. Germline CDR1 is MNHEY and CDR2 is SMNVEV (reference sequence). After removal of 5 bases from V and 7 bases from J, the junction contained 8 bases not matched to a gene.

J is TRBJ2-1 and V is TRBV11-1; 14 nucleotides line up with TRBD2. Germline-derived CDR1 and CDR2 are SGHAT and FQDESV (reference sequence). With 4 bases clipped from V and 9 bases from J, the junction kept 5 bases outside the gene matches. The CDR3 runs to 15 residues. CDR3 amino acids: CASSYGLAGGLEQFF. The CDR3 DNA reads as TGTGCCAGCAGCTACGGACTAGCGGGAGGACTTGAGCAGTTCTTC.

The chain recombines TRBV27 with TRBJ1-2; 8 nucleotides match TRBD1. V trimming: 4 bases; J trimming: 3 bases; junction bases outside the gene matches: 7. The CDR3 is 15 residues long. Germline values: CDR1 MNHEY, CDR2 SMNVEV (reference sequence). Here the CDR3 DNA reads TGTGCCAGCAGTTCCCCAGGACAGGGTTACTATGGCTACACCTTC. Protein: CASSSPGQGYYGYTF.

This chain connects TRBV10-2 to TRBJ2-1, with 7 bases matching TRBD1. This CDR3 contains 13 residues. Losses at the gene ends were 4 bases for V and 6 bases for J; bases not matched to a gene: 3. Germline CDR1 reads WSHSY; CDR2 reads SAAADI. The CDR3 DNA sequence: TGCGCCAGCAGTGGACAGGGACCCAATGAGCAGTTCTTC. Protein product: CASSGQGPNEQFF.

The chain links TRBV4-1 to TRBJ2-7; 7 nucleotides align to TRBD1. J lost 4 bases, V lost 1 base, and 1 base had no gene match. Germline CDR1 MGHRA, CDR2 YSYEKL. The CDR3 length is 13 residues. The DNA of the CDR3 is TGCGCCAGCAGCCAAGCCAGGGGGTACGAGCAGTACTTC. Translated, it gives CASSQARGYEQYF.

The chain employs TRBV9 and TRBJ2-2; a weak D match, TRBD2 (6 bases). Per the germline V gene, CDR1 is SGDLS and CDR2 is YYNGEE. V was cut by 4 bases and J by 8 bases, with 18 bases left in between. The CDR3 sequence is 15 residues long. The CDR3 here is CASSPRLVGSGELFF. The CDR3 DNA sequence: TGTGCCAGCAGCCCCCGACTAGTCGGTTCTGGGGAGCTGTTTTTT. The full variable domain, with the rest looked up from reference TRBV9 and TRBJ2-2, is DSGVTQTPKHLITATGQRVTLRCSPRSGDLSVYWYQQSLDQGLQFLIQYYNGEERAKGNILERFSAQQFPDLHSELNLSSLELGDSALYFCASSPRLVGSGELFFGEGSRLTVL.

The chain recombines TRBV5-1 with TRBJ2-1; 13 positions agree with TRBD2. The CDR3 is made up of 15 amino acids. CDR1 is SGHRS, CDR2 YFSETQ, per germline. Trimming at V came to 4 bases and at J to 10 bases, leaving 8 bases not matched to a gene. For the CDR3, the DNA is TGCGCCAGCAGCCAAGGACTAGCGGGAGAGGACGAGCAGTTCTTC. Its protein is CASSQGLAGEDEQFF.

The chain uses TRBV13 and TRBJ2-1; no clear D gene. The CDR3 covers 12 residues. Trimming pared 4 bases from V and 8 bases from J, leaving 9 bases between. CDR1 is PRHDT, CDR2 FYEKMQ, per germline (reference sequence). This CDR3 reads CASSSPVDEQFF. The CDR3 coding sequence is TGTGCCAGCAGCTCCCCGGTAGATGAGCAGTTCTTC.

The chain uses TRBV19 and TRBJ2-7, with TRBD2 matching over 7 bases. Germline values: CDR1 LNHDA, CDR2 SQIVND (reference sequence). J gave up 6 bases and V 10 bases, and 21 bases lay outside the gene matches. The CDR3 has 16 amino acids. The CDR3 coding sequence is TGTGCCAAAACCGAAGGTAGCGGGCCTAATGGGATCGAGCAGTACTTC. It is translated as CAKTEGSGPNGIEQYF.

This chain connects TRBV19 to TRBJ1-1; D is ambiguous. V was shortened by 1 base and J by 4 bases, with 10 bases between the two germline ends. The germline CDR1 and CDR2 sequences are LNHDA and SQIVND (reference sequence). There are 14 residues in the CDR3. The CDR3 DNA is TGTGCCAGTAGTATAGGGCCGGGAGGCACTGAAGCTTTCTTT. Translated: CASSIGPGGTEAFF.